This T cell receptor (beta chain) originates from a study of blood T cell repertoires in COVID-19. Overall study context: Samples of COVID-19 (acute and convalescent) were obtained from the United States, Italy and Spain.

Per the authors' pipeline: Nucleated cell counts were estimated from reference gene primer amplification. Generated by immunoSEQ multiplex PCR, the TCRdb table keeps only in-frame clones and is missing some. From that table come the V and J calls and clone size; the DNA was used to work out D and trimming. The repertoire includes hundreds of thousands of clones, about nine tenths of them detected once, and approximately 12% sits in the top ten. Trimming took 3 bases from V and 5 from J; bases not matched to a gene: 5. This CDR3 contains 15 residues. The germline V gene encodes CDR1 KGHSH and CDR2 LQKENI.

This clonotype was obtained from a woman in her sixties with acute or convalescent COVID-19. V and J are TRBV18 and TRBJ2-7; 12 nucleotides line up with TRBD1. Sequencing used peripheral blood. CDR3 residues: CASSPTGTGGHEQYF. In DNA form, the CDR3 reads TGTGCCAGCTCACCGACCGGGACAGGGGGCCACGAGCAGTACTTC.